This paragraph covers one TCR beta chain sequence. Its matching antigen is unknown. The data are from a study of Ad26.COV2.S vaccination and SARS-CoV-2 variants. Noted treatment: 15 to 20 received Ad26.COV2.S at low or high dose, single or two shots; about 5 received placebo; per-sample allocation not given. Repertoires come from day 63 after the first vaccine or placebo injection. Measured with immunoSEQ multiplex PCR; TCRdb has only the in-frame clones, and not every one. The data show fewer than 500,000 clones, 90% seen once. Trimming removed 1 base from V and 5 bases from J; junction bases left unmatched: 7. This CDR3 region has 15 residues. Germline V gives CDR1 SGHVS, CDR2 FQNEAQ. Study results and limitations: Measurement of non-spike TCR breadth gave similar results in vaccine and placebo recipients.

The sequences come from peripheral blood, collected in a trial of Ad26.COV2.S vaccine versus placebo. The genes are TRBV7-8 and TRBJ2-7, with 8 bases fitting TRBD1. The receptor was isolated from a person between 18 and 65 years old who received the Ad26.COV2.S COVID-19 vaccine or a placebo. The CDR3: CASSLGWTGRDEQYF. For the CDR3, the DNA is TGTGCCAGCAGCTTAGGGTGGACAGGGAGAGACGAGCAGTACTTC.